This is a list of T cell receptor beta chains from one sample in a study of blood T cells in healthy people across ages. MiXCR was run by TCRdb on the 5' RACE reads, yielding one entry per CDR3 protein. The data hold over 1,500,000 distinct CDR3 sequences, with around 42% observed a single time. The sequenced sample was blood. These receptors came from a human donor in good health. Both conserved end residues are part of each CDR3. The order of the fields is clone size, V gene, J gene, D gene, CDR3 DNA, CDR3 protein. D genes are given only for firm matches. Expanded clones are given a class, and other clones once, few, many or no size at all.

abundance: .; v_gene: TRBV27; j_gene: TRBJ2-2; d_gene: .; CDR3nt: TGTGCCAGCAGTTTATCGTGGGAAAGCGGGGAGCTGTTTTTT; CDR3aa: CASSLSWESGELFF
abundance: many; v_gene: TRBV7-3; j_gene: TRBJ2-1; d_gene: .; CDR3nt: TGTGCCAGCAGCTTATCCGGGACGTACAATGAGCAGTTCTTC; CDR3aa: CASSLSGTYNEQFF
abundance: .; v_gene: TRBV28; j_gene: TRBJ2-7; d_gene: .; CDR3nt: TGTGCCAGCAGCCCGTGGGGGAGCCTATCCTACGAGCAGTACTTC; CDR3aa: CASSPWGSLSYEQYF
abundance: few; v_gene: TRBV29-1; j_gene: TRBJ1-1; d_gene: TRBD1; CDR3nt: TGCAGCGTTGCCCCCGGGACAGGTTCTATACTCCCGAACACTGAAGCTTTCTTT; CDR3aa: CSVAPGTGSILPNTEAFF
abundance: .; v_gene: TRBV11-2; j_gene: TRBJ2-1; d_gene: TRBD2; CDR3nt: TGTGCCAGCAGCTTAGATGGGGGGACTAACAATGAGCAGTTCTTC; CDR3aa: CASSLDGGTNNEQFF
abundance: once; v_gene: TRBV7-9; j_gene: TRBJ2-7; d_gene: .; CDR3nt: TGTGCCAGCAGCCAGGGGCCGGCAGACCACGAGCAGTACTTC; CDR3aa: CASSQGPADHEQYF
abundance: .; v_gene: TRBV13; j_gene: TRBJ1-5; d_gene: .; CDR3nt: TGTGCCAGCAGCTTAGGCCTCGGGTCGTCGCCCCAGCATTTT; CDR3aa: CASSLGLGSSPQHF
abundance: .; v_gene: TRBV9; j_gene: TRBJ2-1; d_gene: TRBD2; CDR3nt: TGTGCCAGCAGCGTATGGACTAGCGGGGGGGCCGGGGAGCAGTTCTTC; CDR3aa: CASSVWTSGGAGEQFF
abundance: .; v_gene: TRBV4-3; j_gene: TRBJ2-7; d_gene: .; CDR3nt: TGCGCCAGCAGCCAAGGTACTTCCATCTACGAGCAGTACTTC; CDR3aa: CASSQGTSIYEQYF
abundance: .; v_gene: TRBV7-2; j_gene: TRBJ1-5; d_gene: .; CDR3nt: TGTGCCAGCAGCTTAGAATACGGGGGAGGACAGCCCCAGCATTTT; CDR3aa: CASSLEYGGGQPQHF
abundance: .; v_gene: TRBV6-5; j_gene: TRBJ2-1; d_gene: TRBD1; CDR3nt: TGTGCCAGCAACAACAGGGGGAAAGGTGGTGAGCAGTTCTTC; CDR3aa: CASNNRGKGGEQFF
abundance: .; v_gene: TRBV7-2; j_gene: TRBJ2-1; d_gene: TRBD1; CDR3nt: TGTGCCAGCAGCTTAGATCAGGGGGCTGGTGAGCAGTTCTTC; CDR3aa: CASSLDQGAGEQFF
abundance: .; v_gene: TRBV12-3/TRBV12-4; j_gene: TRBJ1-2; d_gene: .; CDR3nt: TGTGCCAGCAGTTTTGGCGCGAGGGCTGGCTACACCTTC; CDR3aa: CASSFGARAGYTF
abundance: .; v_gene: TRBV7-9; j_gene: TRBJ2-5; d_gene: TRBD2; CDR3nt: TGTGCCAGCAGCCGCGGGGGGGCCTTTGACAATGAGCAGTACTTC; CDR3aa: CASSRGGAFDNEQYF
abundance: .; v_gene: TRBV20-1; j_gene: TRBJ2-4; d_gene: .; CDR3nt: TGCAGTGCTAGGGAAAACTTTAAAAACATTCAGTACTTC; CDR3aa: CSARENFKNIQYF
abundance: few; v_gene: TRBV20-1; j_gene: TRBJ1-5; d_gene: TRBD1; CDR3nt: TGCAGTGCGGGGACAGGGGTTTATAGCAATCAGCCCCAGCATTTT; CDR3aa: CSAGTGVYSNQPQHF
abundance: .; v_gene: TRBV6-5; j_gene: TRBJ1-2; d_gene: TRBD1; CDR3nt: TGTGCCAGCAGTAGATCGACAGGGGATGGCTACACCTTC; CDR3aa: CASSRSTGDGYTF
abundance: .; v_gene: TRBV10-1; j_gene: TRBJ2-3; d_gene: .; CDR3nt: TGCGCCAGCAGTGAGTCGGAGACCCTCACAGATACGCAGTATTTT; CDR3aa: CASSESETLTDTQYF
abundance: few; v_gene: TRBV12-3/TRBV12-4; j_gene: TRBJ1-4; d_gene: TRBD1; CDR3nt: TGTGCCAGCAGTTTAAACGGTGAAGGGACAGGGCTGTTTTTT; CDR3aa: CASSLNGEGTGLFF
abundance: few; v_gene: TRBV5-1; j_gene: TRBJ2-7; d_gene: .; CDR3nt: TGCGCCAGCCGAAAGATTAGCAGCTACGAGCAGTACTTC; CDR3aa: CASRKISSYEQYF
abundance: few; v_gene: TRBV29-1; j_gene: TRBJ2-1; d_gene: .; CDR3nt: TGCAGCGTAGGACACCCCTCTAGAAATGAGCAGTTCTTC; CDR3aa: CSVGHPSRNEQFF
abundance: .; v_gene: TRBV28; j_gene: TRBJ1-4; d_gene: TRBD1; CDR3nt: TGTGCCAGCAGTTTATTCGGACAGGCTGGGGGGAAAAAACTGTTTTTT; CDR3aa: CASSLFGQAGGKKLFF
abundance: .; v_gene: TRBV7-8; j_gene: TRBJ2-3; d_gene: .; CDR3nt: TGTGCCAGCATACTTTTTGGCACAGATACGCAGTATTTT; CDR3aa: CASILFGTDTQYF
abundance: once; v_gene: TRBV11-2; j_gene: TRBJ1-2; d_gene: .; CDR3nt: TGTGCCAGCAGCCCGCGAGGTGATAGTACAGGAGACTATGGCTACACCTTC; CDR3aa: CASSPRGDSTGDYGYTF
abundance: .; v_gene: TRBV2; j_gene: TRBJ2-7; d_gene: .; CDR3nt: TGTGCCAGCCAGGACAAGGGTGTCGGTTACGAGCAGTACTTC; CDR3aa: CASQDKGVGYEQYF
abundance: few; v_gene: TRBV7-9; j_gene: TRBJ2-5; d_gene: TRBD2; CDR3nt: TGTGCCAGCAGCCACGGGACTAGCGAGGAAGAGACCCAGTACTTC; CDR3aa: CASSHGTSEEETQYF
abundance: .; v_gene: TRBV6-6; j_gene: TRBJ2-4; d_gene: .; CDR3nt: TGTGCCACCGGACTTCTAGCCAAAAACATTCAGTACTTC; CDR3aa: CATGLLAKNIQYF
abundance: few; v_gene: TRBV4-2; j_gene: TRBJ2-3; d_gene: .; CDR3nt: TGTGCCAGCAGCCAAGATCGGGCAGGAGACGTCGCAGATACGCAGTATTTT; CDR3aa: CASSQDRAGDVADTQYF
abundance: .; v_gene: TRBV4-3; j_gene: TRBJ2-3; d_gene: TRBD2; CDR3nt: TGCGCCAGCAGCCAAGAAGTCTCGGCGGGGGGTAACTGGGATACGCAGTATTTT; CDR3aa: CASSQEVSAGGNWDTQYF
abundance: .; v_gene: TRBV12-3/TRBV12-4; j_gene: TRBJ1-6; d_gene: .; CDR3nt: TGTGCCAGCAGTCCGCTCCTCTCCTATAATTCACCCCTCCACTTT; CDR3aa: CASSPLLSYNSPLHF
abundance: .; v_gene: TRBV20-1; j_gene: TRBJ2-1; d_gene: .; CDR3nt: TGCAGTGCTCCGGGCCTAGTCTACAATGAGCAGTTCTTC; CDR3aa: CSAPGLVYNEQFF
abundance: .; v_gene: TRBV6-2/TRBV6-3; j_gene: TRBJ2-1; d_gene: TRBD2; CDR3nt: TGTGCCAGCGAGGCTAGCGGGGGGTTCGATGAGCAGTTCTTC; CDR3aa: CASEASGGFDEQFF
abundance: many; v_gene: TRBV29-1; j_gene: TRBJ1-4; d_gene: .; CDR3nt: TGCAGCGTCAGCCCCAGGGGTAGGGAAAAACTGTTTTTT; CDR3aa: CSVSPRGREKLFF
abundance: .; v_gene: TRBV20-1; j_gene: TRBJ2-1; d_gene: TRBD1; CDR3nt: TGCAGTGCTTCCGGGACAGGGGGAATTTTCTACAATGAGCAGTTCTTC; CDR3aa: CSASGTGGIFYNEQFF
abundance: .; v_gene: TRBV5-6; j_gene: TRBJ2-5; d_gene: .; CDR3nt: TGTGCCAGCAGTAGAGACCTTTGGGGGCTCCAAGAGACCCAGTACTTC; CDR3aa: CASSRDLWGLQETQYF
abundance: few; v_gene: TRBV6-5; j_gene: TRBJ1-2; d_gene: .; CDR3nt: TGTGCCAGCAGTTATACTCCCCAGGGAGGAGGGGGCTACACCTTC; CDR3aa: CASSYTPQGGGGYTF
abundance: .; v_gene: TRBV20-1; j_gene: TRBJ1-1; d_gene: .; CDR3nt: TGCAGTGCTACGACAGTGAACACTGAAACTTTCTTT; CDR3aa: CSATTVNTETFF
abundance: .; v_gene: TRBV6-1; j_gene: TRBJ2-4; d_gene: TRBD2; CDR3nt: TGTGCCAGCAGAGAAAAAATGGGGACTATACGTTGGGTTGAGCAGTACTTC; CDR3aa: CASREKMGTIRWVEQYF
abundance: .; v_gene: TRBV4-2; j_gene: TRBJ2-7; d_gene: .; CDR3nt: TGTGCCAGCAGCCAAGACGGGACGGCCTACGAGCAGTACTTC; CDR3aa: CASSQDGTAYEQYF
abundance: .; v_gene: TRBV5-1; j_gene: TRBJ1-1; d_gene: .; CDR3nt: TGCGCCAGCAGCATACCCGGACGTGAAGCTTTCTTT; CDR3aa: CASSIPGREAFF
abundance: .; v_gene: TRBV5-1; j_gene: TRBJ2-3; d_gene: .; CDR3nt: TGCGCCAGCAGCTTGATAGCGGGGCAGGGGGCAGATACGCAGTATTTT; CDR3aa: CASSLIAGQGADTQYF
abundance: few; v_gene: TRBV15; j_gene: TRBJ2-4; d_gene: .; CDR3nt: TGTGCCACCAGCAGTACCGGGGTTCAGTACTTC; CDR3aa: CATSSTGVQYF
abundance: few; v_gene: TRBV7-2; j_gene: TRBJ2-6; d_gene: .; CDR3nt: TGTGCCAGCAGCGCCAACAGGGCAGCTGGGGCCAACGTCCTGACTTTC; CDR3aa: CASSANRAAGANVLTF
abundance: .; v_gene: TRBV7-4; j_gene: TRBJ2-3; d_gene: .; CDR3nt: TGTGCCAGCAGCGTAGATGTCGAGGCCGGAAATACGCAGTATTTT; CDR3aa: CASSVDVEAGNTQYF
abundance: .; v_gene: TRBV29-1; j_gene: TRBJ2-3; d_gene: .; CDR3nt: TGCAGCGTTGAAGTACGGGGGCGAGCAGATACGCAGTATTTT; CDR3aa: CSVEVRGRADTQYF
abundance: .; v_gene: TRBV28; j_gene: TRBJ1-2; d_gene: TRBD1; CDR3nt: TGTGCCAGCAGGCGAGGGGGCTATGGCCACACCTTC; CDR3aa: CASRRGGYGHTF
abundance: .; v_gene: TRBV18; j_gene: TRBJ2-2; d_gene: .; CDR3nt: TGTGCCAGCTCACCAAGGCTAGCCCGAGGCACCGGGGAGCTGTTTTTT; CDR3aa: CASSPRLARGTGELFF
abundance: .; v_gene: TRBV7-2; j_gene: TRBJ2-1; d_gene: .; CDR3nt: TGTGCCAGCAGCCCGACTCGGACTGGCTACGATGAGCAGTTCTTC; CDR3aa: CASSPTRTGYDEQFF
abundance: few; v_gene: TRBV28; j_gene: TRBJ1-6; d_gene: .; CDR3nt: TGTGCCAGCAGCCGGGATTTTAATTCACCCCTCCACTTT; CDR3aa: CASSRDFNSPLHF
abundance: .; v_gene: TRBV7-9; j_gene: TRBJ2-5; d_gene: TRBD1; CDR3nt: TGTGCCAGCAGCTTATCCGGGGACAGTCGGGAGACCCAGTACTTC; CDR3aa: CASSLSGDSRETQYF
abundance: .; v_gene: TRBV20-1; j_gene: TRBJ2-6; d_gene: TRBD1; CDR3nt: TGCAGTGCTTACCGCCGGGACAGGGAGTCCTCTGGGGCCAACGTTCTGACTTTC; CDR3aa: CSAYRRDRESSGANVLTF
abundance: many; v_gene: TRBV5-1; j_gene: TRBJ2-3; d_gene: .; CDR3nt: TGCGCCAGCAGCTTGGAAAACAGGGGGGGGACAGATACGCAGTATTTT; CDR3aa: CASSLENRGGTDTQYF
abundance: .; v_gene: TRBV12-3/TRBV12-4; j_gene: TRBJ1-2; d_gene: TRBD1; CDR3nt: TGTGCCAGCAGTTTAGCACGGACAGGGCTGACTGGCTACACCTTC; CDR3aa: CASSLARTGLTGYTF
abundance: few; v_gene: TRBV11-2; j_gene: TRBJ1-1; d_gene: .; CDR3nt: TGTGCCAGCAGCCCTGTGGGTGTCATGAACACTGAAGCTTTCTTT; CDR3aa: CASSPVGVMNTEAFF
abundance: once; v_gene: TRBV27; j_gene: TRBJ2-3; d_gene: TRBD2; CDR3nt: TGTGCCAGCAGTTTACTAGCGGGGGGGCTGCGTACGCAGTATTTT; CDR3aa: CASSLLAGGLRTQYF